This TCR beta chain was identified during a study of blood T cell repertoires in COVID-19. Original methodology: Nucleated cell number was recorded as an estimate derived from reference gene primer amplification. Method: immunoSEQ multiplex PCR; TCRdb's copy keeps in-frame clones and lacks some. Clonal size and the V and J genes are those of that table, whereas D and trimming came from the DNA. The data hold roughly 250,000 clones, with about 85% observed a single time. Enrolled through a virtual design, the participants were between roughly 18 and 90 years of age and came from 24 US areas. Participant reports of clinical history set cohort assignment. V lost 6 bases, J lost 0 bases, and 5 bases lay in between. The length of the CDR3 is 12 residues. Germline V CDR1 and CDR2: MDHEN, SYDVKM.

The sequenced sample was PBMCs or T cells enriched from blood (not recorded which). This TCR derives from a woman aged 30 to 39 with acute COVID-19. The chain has TRBV28 and TRBJ1-1; D is unresolved. This CDR3 reads CASRSVNTEAFF. In DNA form, the CDR3 reads TGTGCCAGCAGGTCAGTGAACACTGAAGCTTTCTTT.